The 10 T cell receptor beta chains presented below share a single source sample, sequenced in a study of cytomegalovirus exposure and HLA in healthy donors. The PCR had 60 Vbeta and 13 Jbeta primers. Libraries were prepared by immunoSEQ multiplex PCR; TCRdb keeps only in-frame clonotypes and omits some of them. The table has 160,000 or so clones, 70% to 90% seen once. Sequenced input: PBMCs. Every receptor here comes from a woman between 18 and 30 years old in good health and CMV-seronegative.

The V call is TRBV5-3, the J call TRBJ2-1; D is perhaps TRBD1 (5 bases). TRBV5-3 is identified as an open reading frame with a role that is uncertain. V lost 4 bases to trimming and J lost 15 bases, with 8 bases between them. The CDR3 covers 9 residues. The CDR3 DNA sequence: TGTGCCAGAAGCAGGGGTGGGTTCTTC. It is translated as CARSRGGFF.

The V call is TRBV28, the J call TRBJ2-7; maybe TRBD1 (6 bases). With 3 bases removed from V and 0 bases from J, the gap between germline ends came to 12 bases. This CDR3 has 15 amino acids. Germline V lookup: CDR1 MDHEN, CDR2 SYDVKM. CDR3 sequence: CASSLNRDISYEQYF. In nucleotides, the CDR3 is TGTGCCAGCAGTTTGAACAGGGATATCTCCTACGAGCAGTACTTC.

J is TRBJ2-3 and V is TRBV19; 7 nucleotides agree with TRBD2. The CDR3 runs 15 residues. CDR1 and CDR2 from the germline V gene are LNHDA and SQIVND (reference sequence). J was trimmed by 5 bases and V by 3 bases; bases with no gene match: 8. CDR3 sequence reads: CASSIGGSHGDTQYF. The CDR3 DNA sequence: TGTGCCAGTAGTATCGGCGGGAGTCATGGAGATACGCAGTATTTT.

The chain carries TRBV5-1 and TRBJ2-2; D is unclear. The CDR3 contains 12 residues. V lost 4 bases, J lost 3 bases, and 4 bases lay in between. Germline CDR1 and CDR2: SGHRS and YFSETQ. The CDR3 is CASSLDTGELFF. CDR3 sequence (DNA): TGCGCCAGCAGCCTCGACACCGGGGAGCTGTTTTTT.

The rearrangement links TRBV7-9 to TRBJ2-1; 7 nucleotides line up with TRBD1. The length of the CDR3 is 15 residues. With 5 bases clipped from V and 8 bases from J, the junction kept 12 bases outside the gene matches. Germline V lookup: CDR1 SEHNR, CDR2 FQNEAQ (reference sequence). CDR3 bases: TGTGCCAGCAGCCCGACAGGGAATAAACTCGATGAGCAGTTCTTC. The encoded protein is CASSPTGNKLDEQFF.

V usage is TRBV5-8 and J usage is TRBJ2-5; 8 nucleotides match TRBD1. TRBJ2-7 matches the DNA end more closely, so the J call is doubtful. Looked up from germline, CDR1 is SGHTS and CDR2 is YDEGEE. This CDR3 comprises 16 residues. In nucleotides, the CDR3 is TGTGCCAGCAGCTTGGCCCGGACAGGGTTTTCCTACGAGCAGTACTTC. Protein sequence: CASSLARTGFSYEQYF.

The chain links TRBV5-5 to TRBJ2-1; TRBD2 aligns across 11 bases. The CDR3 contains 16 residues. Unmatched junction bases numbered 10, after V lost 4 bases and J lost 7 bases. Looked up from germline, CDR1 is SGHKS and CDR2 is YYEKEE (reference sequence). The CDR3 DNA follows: TGTGCCAGCAGCCTACGGAGGCTAGCGGGGGGTAATGAGCAGTTCTTC. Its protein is CASSLRRLAGGNEQFF.

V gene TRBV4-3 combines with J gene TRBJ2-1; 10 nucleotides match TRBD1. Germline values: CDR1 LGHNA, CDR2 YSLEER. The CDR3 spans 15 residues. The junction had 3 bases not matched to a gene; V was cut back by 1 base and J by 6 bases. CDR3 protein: CASSQVWTGGNEQFF. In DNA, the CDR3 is TGCGCCAGCAGCCAAGTATGGACAGGGGGCAATGAGCAGTTCTTC.

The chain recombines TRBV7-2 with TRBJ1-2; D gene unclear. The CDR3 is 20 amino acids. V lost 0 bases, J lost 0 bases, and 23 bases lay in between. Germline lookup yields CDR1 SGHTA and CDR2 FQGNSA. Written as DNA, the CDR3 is TGTGCCAGCAGCTTAGCGCCACAGAGCACGGGGTCGGCAGCTAACTATGGCTACACCTTC. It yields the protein CASSLAPQSTGSAANYGYTF.

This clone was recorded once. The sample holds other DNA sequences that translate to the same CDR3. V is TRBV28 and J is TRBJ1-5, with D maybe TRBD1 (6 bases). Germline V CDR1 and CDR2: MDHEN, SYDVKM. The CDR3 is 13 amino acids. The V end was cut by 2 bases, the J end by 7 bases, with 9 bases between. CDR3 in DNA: TGTGCCAGCAGTTTACAGGGGAGACAGCCCCAGCATTTT. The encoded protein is CASSLQGRQPQHF.